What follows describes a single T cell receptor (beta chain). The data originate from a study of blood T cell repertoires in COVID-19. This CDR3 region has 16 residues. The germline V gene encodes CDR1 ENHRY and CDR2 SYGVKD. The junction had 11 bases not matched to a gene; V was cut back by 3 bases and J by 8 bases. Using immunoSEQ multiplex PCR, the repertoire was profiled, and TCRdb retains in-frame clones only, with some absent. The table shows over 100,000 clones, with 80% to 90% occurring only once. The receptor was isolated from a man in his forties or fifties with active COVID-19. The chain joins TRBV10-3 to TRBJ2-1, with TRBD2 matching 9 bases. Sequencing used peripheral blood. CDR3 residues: CAISEPGTSRGDEQFF. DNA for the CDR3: TGTGCCATCAGTGAACCCGGGACTAGCCGGGGTGATGAGCAGTTCTTC.